This T cell receptor (beta chain) was sequenced during a study of CD4 T cells in relation to SARS-CoV-2 and coronaviruses. The CDR3 extends over 13 amino acids. The germline V gene has CDR1 SGHRS and CDR2 YFSETQ. V lost 0 bases and J lost 3, with 4 bases in between. The unexposed donors gave CD4+ T cells in about 2011-2018, prior to COVID-19. After more than eight days of culture, CD4+ T cells were isolated. Points on this clone: The target antigen is unknown.

Method: immunoSEQ multiplex PCR; TCRdb's copy keeps in-frame clones and lacks some. Of more than 25,000 clones in the sample, around three quarters were seen once. The material sequenced was CD4+ T cells from PBMCs, cultured in vitro. The sequence was obtained from a human donor in good health. V and J are TRBV5-1 and TRBJ1-5; D unresolved. CDR3 protein: CASSLVPNQPQHF. The DNA of the CDR3 is TGCGCCAGCAGCTTGGTCCCCAATCAGCCCCAGCATTTT.